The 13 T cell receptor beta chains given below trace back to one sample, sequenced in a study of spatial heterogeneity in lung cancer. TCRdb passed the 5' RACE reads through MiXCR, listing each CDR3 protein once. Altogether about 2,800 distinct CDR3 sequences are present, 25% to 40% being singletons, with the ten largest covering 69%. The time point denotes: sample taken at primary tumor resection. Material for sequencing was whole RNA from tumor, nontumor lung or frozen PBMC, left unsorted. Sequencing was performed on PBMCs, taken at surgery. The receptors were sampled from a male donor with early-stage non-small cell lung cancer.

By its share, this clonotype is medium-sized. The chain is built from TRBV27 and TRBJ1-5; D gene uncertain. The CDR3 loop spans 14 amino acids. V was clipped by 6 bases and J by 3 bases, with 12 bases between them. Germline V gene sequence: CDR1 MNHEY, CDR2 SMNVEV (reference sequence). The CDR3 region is CASSPNSYNQPQHF. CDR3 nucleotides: TGTGCCAGCAGCCCAAACAGCTACAATCAGCCCCAGCATTTT.

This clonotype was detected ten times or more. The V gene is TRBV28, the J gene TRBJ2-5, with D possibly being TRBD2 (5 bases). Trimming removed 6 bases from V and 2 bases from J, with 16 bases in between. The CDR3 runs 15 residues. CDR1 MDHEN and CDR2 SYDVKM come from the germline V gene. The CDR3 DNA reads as TGTGCCAGCAGGTACGAGGAGGAACTGCAAGAGACCCAGTACTTC. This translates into CASRYEEELQETQYF. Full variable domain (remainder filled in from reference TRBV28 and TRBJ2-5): DVKVTQSSRYLVKRTGEKVFLECVQDMDHENMFWYRQDPGLGLRLIYFSYDVKMKEKGDIPEGYSVSREKKERFSLILESASTNQTSMYLCASRYEEELQETQYFGPGTRLLVL.

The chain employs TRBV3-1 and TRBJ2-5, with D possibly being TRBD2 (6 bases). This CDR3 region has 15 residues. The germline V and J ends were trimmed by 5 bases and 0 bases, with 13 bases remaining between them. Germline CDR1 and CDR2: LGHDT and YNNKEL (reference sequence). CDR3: CASSGRWGDQETQYF. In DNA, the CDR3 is TGTGCCAGCAGCGGGCGGTGGGGGGACCAAGAGACCCAGTACTTC.

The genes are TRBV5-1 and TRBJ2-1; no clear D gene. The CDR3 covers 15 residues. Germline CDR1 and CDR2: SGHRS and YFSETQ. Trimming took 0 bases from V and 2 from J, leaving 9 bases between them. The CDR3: CASSLEGHPYNEQFF. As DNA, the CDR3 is TGCGCCAGCAGCTTGGAAGGCCACCCCTACAATGAGCAGTTCTTC.

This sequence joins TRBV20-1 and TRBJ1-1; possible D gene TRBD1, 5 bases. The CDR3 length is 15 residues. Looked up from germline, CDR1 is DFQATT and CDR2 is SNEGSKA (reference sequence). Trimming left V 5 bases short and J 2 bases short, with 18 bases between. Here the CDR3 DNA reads TGCAGTGCTTACCACGGCGGGGGTTCCAACACTGAAGCTTTCTTT. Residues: CSAYHGGGSNTEAFF.

CDR3 protein: CAWKAGVTYEQYF. As DNA, the CDR3 is TGTGCCTGGAAGGCCGGGGTTACCTACGAGCAGTACTTC. The V and J genes are TRBV30 and TRBJ2-7; possible D gene TRBD2, 5 bases. Germline-derived CDR1 and CDR2 are GTSNPN and SVGIG (reference sequence). This CDR3 contains 13 residues. Trimming removed 4 bases at V and 2 bases at J, with 12 bases between.

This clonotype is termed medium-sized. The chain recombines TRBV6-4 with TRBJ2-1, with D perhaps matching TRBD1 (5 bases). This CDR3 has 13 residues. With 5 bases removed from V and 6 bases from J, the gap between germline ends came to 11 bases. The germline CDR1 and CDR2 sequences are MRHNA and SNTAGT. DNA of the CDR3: TGTGCCAGCAGTACAGGACCCTCCAATGAGCAGTTCTTC. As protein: CASSTGPSNEQFF.

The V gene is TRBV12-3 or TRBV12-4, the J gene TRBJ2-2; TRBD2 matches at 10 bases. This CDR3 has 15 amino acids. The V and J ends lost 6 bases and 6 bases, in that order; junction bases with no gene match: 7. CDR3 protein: CASRDPGLAPGELFF. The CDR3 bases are TGTGCCAGCAGGGATCCGGGACTAGCGCCCGGGGAGCTGTTTTTT.

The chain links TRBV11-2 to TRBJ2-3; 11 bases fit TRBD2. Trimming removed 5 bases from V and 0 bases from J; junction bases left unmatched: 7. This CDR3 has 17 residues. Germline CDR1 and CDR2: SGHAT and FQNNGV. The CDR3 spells CASSPPGLADSTDTQYF. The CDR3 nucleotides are TGTGCCAGCAGCCCTCCGGGACTAGCGGATAGCACAGATACGCAGTATTTT.

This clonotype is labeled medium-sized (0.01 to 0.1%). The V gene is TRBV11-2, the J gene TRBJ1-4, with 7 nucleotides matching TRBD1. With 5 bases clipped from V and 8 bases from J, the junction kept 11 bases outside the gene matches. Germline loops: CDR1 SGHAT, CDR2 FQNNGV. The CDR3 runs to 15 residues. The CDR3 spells CASSGADRVLEKLFF. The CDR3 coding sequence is TGTGCCAGCAGCGGAGCTGACAGGGTTTTGGAAAAACTGTTTTTT.

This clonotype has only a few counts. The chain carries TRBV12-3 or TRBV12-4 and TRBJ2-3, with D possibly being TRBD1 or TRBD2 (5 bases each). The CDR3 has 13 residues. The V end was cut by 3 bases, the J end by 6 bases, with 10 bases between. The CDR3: CASSFLGVDTQYF. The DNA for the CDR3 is TGTGCCAGCAGTTTCCTGGGGGTGGATACGCAGTATTTT.

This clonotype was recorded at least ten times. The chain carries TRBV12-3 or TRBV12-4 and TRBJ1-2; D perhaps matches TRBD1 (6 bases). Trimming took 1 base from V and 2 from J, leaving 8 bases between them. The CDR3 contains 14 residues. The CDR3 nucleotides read TGTGCCAGCAGTTTAGGGGGGCTGAACTATGGCTACACCTTC. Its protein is CASSLGGLNYGYTF.

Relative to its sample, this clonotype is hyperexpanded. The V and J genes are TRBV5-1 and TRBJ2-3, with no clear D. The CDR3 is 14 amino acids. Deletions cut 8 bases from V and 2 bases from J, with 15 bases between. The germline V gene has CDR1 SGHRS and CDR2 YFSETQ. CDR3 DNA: TGCGCCAGTGCCTACGGCCAAACCACAGATACGCAGTATTTT. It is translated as CASAYGQTTDTQYF.